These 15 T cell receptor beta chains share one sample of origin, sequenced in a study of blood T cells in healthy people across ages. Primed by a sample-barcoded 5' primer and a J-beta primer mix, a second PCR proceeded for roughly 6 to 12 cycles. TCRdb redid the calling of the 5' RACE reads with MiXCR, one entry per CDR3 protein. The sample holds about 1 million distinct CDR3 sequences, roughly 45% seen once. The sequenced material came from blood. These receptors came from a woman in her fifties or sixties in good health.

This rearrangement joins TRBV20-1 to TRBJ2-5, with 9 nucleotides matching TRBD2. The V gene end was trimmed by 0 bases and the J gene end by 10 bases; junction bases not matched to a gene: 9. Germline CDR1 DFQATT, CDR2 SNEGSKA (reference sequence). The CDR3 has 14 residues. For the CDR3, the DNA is TGCAGTGCTAGAGATCCGGGAGCTAGCGGGGACCAGTACTTC. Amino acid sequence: CSARDPGASGDQYF.

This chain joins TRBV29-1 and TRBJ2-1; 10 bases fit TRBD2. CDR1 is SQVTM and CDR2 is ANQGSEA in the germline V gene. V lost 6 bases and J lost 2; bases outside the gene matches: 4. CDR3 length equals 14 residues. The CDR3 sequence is CSVATSGTYNEQFF. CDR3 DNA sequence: TGCAGCGTCGCTACTAGCGGGACCTACAATGAGCAGTTCTTC.

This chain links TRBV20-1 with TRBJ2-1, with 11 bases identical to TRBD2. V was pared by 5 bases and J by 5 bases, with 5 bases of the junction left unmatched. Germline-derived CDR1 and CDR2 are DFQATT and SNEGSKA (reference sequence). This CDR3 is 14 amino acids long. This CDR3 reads CSAWGLADHNEQFF. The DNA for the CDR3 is TGCAGTGCTTGGGGACTAGCGGATCACAATGAGCAGTTCTTC.

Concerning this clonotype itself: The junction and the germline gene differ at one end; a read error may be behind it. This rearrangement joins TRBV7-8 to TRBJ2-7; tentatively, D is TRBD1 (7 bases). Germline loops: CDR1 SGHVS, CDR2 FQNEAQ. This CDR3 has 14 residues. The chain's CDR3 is CASKPRGEGYGQYF. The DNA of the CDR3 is TGTGCCAGCAAACCCAGGGGGGAAGGGTACGGGCAGTACTTC.

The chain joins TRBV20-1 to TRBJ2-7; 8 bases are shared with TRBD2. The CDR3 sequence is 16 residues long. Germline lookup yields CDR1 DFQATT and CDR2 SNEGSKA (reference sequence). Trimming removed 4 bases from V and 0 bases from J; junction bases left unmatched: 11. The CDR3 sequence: CSANRLLAASSYEQYF. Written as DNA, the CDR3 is TGCAGTGCTAACCGGCTACTAGCGGCCAGCTCCTACGAGCAGTACTTC.

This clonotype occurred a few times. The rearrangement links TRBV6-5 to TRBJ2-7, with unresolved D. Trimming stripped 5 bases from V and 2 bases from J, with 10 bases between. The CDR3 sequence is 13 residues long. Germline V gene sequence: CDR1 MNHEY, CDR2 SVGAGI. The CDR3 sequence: CASSLTVTYEQYF. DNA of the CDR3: TGTGCCAGCAGTCTGACTGTTACCTACGAGCAGTACTTC.

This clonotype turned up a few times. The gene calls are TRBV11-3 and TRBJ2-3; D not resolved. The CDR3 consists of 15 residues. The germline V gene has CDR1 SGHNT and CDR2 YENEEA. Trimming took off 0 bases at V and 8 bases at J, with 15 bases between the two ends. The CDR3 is CASSLEGQPQVTQYF. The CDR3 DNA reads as TGTGCCAGCAGCTTAGAAGGGCAGCCTCAGGTTACGCAGTATTTT.

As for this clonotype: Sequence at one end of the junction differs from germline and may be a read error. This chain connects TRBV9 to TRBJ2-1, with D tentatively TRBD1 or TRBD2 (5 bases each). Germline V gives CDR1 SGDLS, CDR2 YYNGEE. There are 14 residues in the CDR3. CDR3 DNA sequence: TGTGCCAACAGCGTTGGGACCCCCTACAATGAGCAGTTCTTC. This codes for CANSVGTPYNEQFF.

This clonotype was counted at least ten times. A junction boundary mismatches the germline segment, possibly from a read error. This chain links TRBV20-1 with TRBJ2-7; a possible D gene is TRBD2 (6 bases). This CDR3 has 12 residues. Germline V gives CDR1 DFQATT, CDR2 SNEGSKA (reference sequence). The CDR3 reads CSARLGVYEQYF. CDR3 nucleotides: TGCAGCGCTAGACTAGGAGTCTACGAGCAGTACTTC.

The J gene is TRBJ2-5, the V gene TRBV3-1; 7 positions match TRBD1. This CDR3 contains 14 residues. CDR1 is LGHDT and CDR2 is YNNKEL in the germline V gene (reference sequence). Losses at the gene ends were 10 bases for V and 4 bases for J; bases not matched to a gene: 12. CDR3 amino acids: CATTDRTGGETQYF. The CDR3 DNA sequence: TGTGCCACTACGGACAGGACCGGAGGAGAGACCCAGTACTTC.

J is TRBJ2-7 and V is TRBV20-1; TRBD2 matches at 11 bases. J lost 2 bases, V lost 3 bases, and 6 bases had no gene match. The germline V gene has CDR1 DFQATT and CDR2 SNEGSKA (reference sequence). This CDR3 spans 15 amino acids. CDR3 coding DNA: TGCAGTGCTAGGACCTCGGGACTAGCGGCCTACGAGCAGTACTTC. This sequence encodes CSARTSGLAAYEQYF.

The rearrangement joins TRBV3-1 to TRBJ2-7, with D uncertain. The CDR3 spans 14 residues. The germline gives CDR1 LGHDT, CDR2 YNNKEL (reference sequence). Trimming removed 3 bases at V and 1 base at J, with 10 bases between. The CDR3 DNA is TGTGCCAGCAGCCAGGGAATTGGATCCTACGAGCAGTACTTC. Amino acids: CASSQGIGSYEQYF.

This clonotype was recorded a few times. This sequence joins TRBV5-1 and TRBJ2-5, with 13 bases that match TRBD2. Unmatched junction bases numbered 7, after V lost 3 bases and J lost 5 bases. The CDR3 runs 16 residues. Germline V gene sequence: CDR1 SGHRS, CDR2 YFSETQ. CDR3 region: CASSSGLAGISETQYF. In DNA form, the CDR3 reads TGCGCCAGCAGCTCGGGACTAGCGGGAATAAGCGAGACCCAGTACTTC.

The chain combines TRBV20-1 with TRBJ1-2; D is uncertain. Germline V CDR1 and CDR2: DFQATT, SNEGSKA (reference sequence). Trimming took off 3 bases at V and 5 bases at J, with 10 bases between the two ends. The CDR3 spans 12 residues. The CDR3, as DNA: TGCAGTGCTAGTGGCGGACCATATGGCTACACCTTC. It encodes CSASGGPYGYTF.

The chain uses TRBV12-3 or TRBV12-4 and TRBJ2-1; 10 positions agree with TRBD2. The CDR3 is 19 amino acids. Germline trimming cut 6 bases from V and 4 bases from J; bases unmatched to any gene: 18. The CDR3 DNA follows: TGTGCCAGCAGCCCAGGGCCCCTAGCGGGAGTGATAGGTTACAATGAGCAGTTCTTC. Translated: CASSPGPLAGVIGYNEQFF.